This is a list of T cell receptor beta chains from one sample in a study of T-cell reconstitution after alpha-beta-depleted transplantation in children. TCRdb reprocessed the PCR reads via MiXCR and lists one record per CDR3 protein. The sample lists hundreds of thousands of distinct CDR3 sequences, roughly 7.8% occurring once. Sequencing used peripheral blood, obtained 360 days after TCRalphabeta/CD19-depleted stem cell transplant. These receptors were obtained from a female patient aged 2-15 years who had a stem cell transplant for Fanconi anemia, so the T cells may come from the graft donor. CDR3s include the opening cysteine and the closing phenylalanine or tryptophan. Each record gives: clone size, J gene, V gene, D gene, CDR3 DNA, CDR3 protein. The D gene is left open where the match is weak. The size field is filled for only some rows; it gives once, few, many or a size class.

clone_size: few
j_call: TRBJ2-2
v_call: TRBV7-6
d_call: -
cdr3_nt: TGTGCCAGCAGCTTAGAGGTCTCAGGGACGGGCGGGGAGCTGTTTTTT
cdr3_aa: CASSLEVSGTGGELFF

clone_size: many
j_call: TRBJ1-5
v_call: TRBV20-1
d_call: TRBD1
cdr3_nt: TGCAGTGCTAGTAATCCTCAGGGGGCTAATCAGCCCCAGCATTTT
cdr3_aa: CSASNPQGANQPQHF

clone_size: many
j_call: TRBJ2-1
v_call: TRBV20-1
d_call: TRBD2
cdr3_nt: TGCAGTGCTACTAGCGGGAGTCGGGAGAACAATGAGCAGTTCTTC
cdr3_aa: CSATSGSRENNEQFF

clone_size: many
j_call: TRBJ2-5
v_call: TRBV7-6
d_call: -
cdr3_nt: TGTGCCAGCAGCTTGGCACCCCAAGAGACCCAGTACTTC
cdr3_aa: CASSLAPQETQYF

clone_size: few
j_call: TRBJ2-3
v_call: TRBV3-1
d_call: TRBD1
cdr3_nt: TGTGCCAGCAGCCATAGGGGGACAGGCGCCCTCTCTAGCACAGATACGCAGTATTTT
cdr3_aa: CASSHRGTGALSSTDTQYF

clone_size: many
j_call: TRBJ2-7
v_call: TRBV4-3
d_call: TRBD1
cdr3_nt: TGCGCCAGCAGCCAAGTCGGGCAGGGGGCGCCTCAGCAGTACTTC
cdr3_aa: CASSQVGQGAPQQYF

clone_size: -
j_call: TRBJ2-1
v_call: TRBV7-2
d_call: -
cdr3_nt: TGTGCCAGCAGCGCAGCCGGGGCTAACTACAATGAGCAGTTCTTC
cdr3_aa: CASSAAGANYNEQFF

clone_size: -
j_call: TRBJ2-7
v_call: TRBV11-2
d_call: TRBD2
cdr3_nt: TGTGCCAGCAGCCCCGGGACTAGCGGGGGAAGGCAGTACTTC
cdr3_aa: CASSPGTSGGRQYF

clone_size: -
j_call: TRBJ1-2
v_call: TRBV7-2
d_call: -
cdr3_nt: TGTGCCAGCAGCCCCCCATCGGCCCGAACCTATTATGGCTACACCTTC
cdr3_aa: CASSPPSARTYYGYTF

clone_size: -
j_call: TRBJ1-4
v_call: TRBV5-1
d_call: TRBD1
cdr3_nt: TGCGCCAGCAGCTTACAGGGGAACAATGAAAAACTGTTTTTT
cdr3_aa: CASSLQGNNEKLFF

clone_size: few
j_call: TRBJ2-3
v_call: TRBV7-7
d_call: -
cdr3_nt: TGTGCCAGCAGTCCTGGGGTGGGCAGGGTAGCAGATACGCAGTATTTT
cdr3_aa: CASSPGVGRVADTQYF

clone_size: few
j_call: TRBJ2-5
v_call: TRBV9
d_call: -
cdr3_nt: TGTGCCAGCAGCGTAAACGGAGGGGCTGAGACCCAGTACTTC
cdr3_aa: CASSVNGGAETQYF

clone_size: many
j_call: TRBJ2-3
v_call: TRBV10-3
d_call: -
cdr3_nt: TGTGCCGCCGAAGCCTCTCTTGAGAAAGCTAGCACAGATACGCAGTATTTT
cdr3_aa: CAAEASLEKASTDTQYF

clone_size: -
j_call: TRBJ1-4
v_call: TRBV4-2
d_call: TRBD1
cdr3_nt: TGTGCCAGCAGCCAACATGGGACAGAGGGGTTGCAGGAAAAACTGTTTTTT
cdr3_aa: CASSQHGTEGLQEKLFF

clone_size: many
j_call: TRBJ2-5
v_call: TRBV5-1
d_call: -
cdr3_nt: TGCGCCAGCAGCTTCAGGGATAGGGAGGTAGAGACCCAGTACTTC
cdr3_aa: CASSFRDREVETQYF

clone_size: many
j_call: TRBJ2-1
v_call: TRBV10-3
d_call: TRBD2
cdr3_nt: TGTGCCATCAGTGAAATGAGGACTAGTCCCAATGAGCAGTTCTTC
cdr3_aa: CAISEMRTSPNEQFF

clone_size: many
j_call: TRBJ1-1
v_call: TRBV7-3
d_call: -
cdr3_nt: TGTGCCAGCAGCTTAGGCGGGCAAGCTTTCTTT
cdr3_aa: CASSLGGQAFF

clone_size: few
j_call: TRBJ1-2
v_call: TRBV5-1
d_call: -
cdr3_nt: TGCGCCAGCAGCGTGGAACCGGAGTGGGGGGGCGGTGGCTACACCTTC
cdr3_aa: CASSVEPEWGGGGYTF

clone_size: -
j_call: TRBJ2-2
v_call: TRBV6-4
d_call: TRBD2
cdr3_nt: TGTGCCAGCTCTTATATCCTGGGACTAGCGGGGGGGCGCCCCGACACCGGGGAGCTGTTTTTT
cdr3_aa: CASSYILGLAGGRPDTGELFF

clone_size: many
j_call: TRBJ1-2
v_call: TRBV20-1
d_call: -
cdr3_nt: TGCAGTGCTAGAGGACGGTTAAACTATGGCTACACCTTC
cdr3_aa: CSARGRLNYGYTF